Listed below are T cell receptor beta chains from one sample, sequenced in a study of T-cell reconstitution after alpha-beta-depleted transplantation in children. Each CDR3 protein gets one entry after TCRdb re-called the PCR reads with MiXCR. The table has hundreds of thousands of distinct CDR3 sequences, around 10% seen once. The sample in question was PBMCs, obtained before TCRalphabeta/CD19-depleted stem cell transplant. These receptors originate from a boy in the first two years of life with acute myeloid leukemia, due to receive a stem cell transplant. Both conserved end residues are part of each CDR3. The D gene is left open where the match is weak. Clone size is shown for a subset of rows, as once, few, many or a class of expanded clone.

clone size	J gene	V gene	D gene	CDR3 DNA	CDR3 protein
few	TRBJ2-1	TRBV25-1	TRBD2	TGTGCCAGCAGTGACCAGCGGGATTACGACAATGAGCAGTTCTTC	CASSDQRDYDNEQFF
.	TRBJ1-1	TRBV4-2	.	TGTGCCGGCAGCCTATCACGACGCACTGAAGCTTTCTTT	CAGSLSRRTEAFF
few	TRBJ1-2	TRBV7-9	.	TGTGCCAGCAGCCCACATACGGGTACTAACTATGGCTACACCTTC	CASSPHTGTNYGYTF
few	TRBJ2-1	TRBV12-3/TRBV12-4	TRBD1	TGTGCCAGCAGTTACCTCGACAGGGAAAAAGGCAATGAGCAGTTCTTC	CASSYLDREKGNEQFF
many	TRBJ2-3	TRBV3-1	TRBD2	TGTGCCAGCAGTTTAAGCCGGGACTACTTCACAGATACGCAGTATTTT	CASSLSRDYFTDTQYF
many	TRBJ2-2	TRBV7-2	.	TGTGCCAGCAGCCGAAGGGACGCCTGGCCCGGGGAGCTGTTTTTT	CASSRRDAWPGELFF
few	TRBJ2-7	TRBV5-1	.	TGCGCCAGCAGGTTACGGTCCCTAGCGCCGCCCTACGAGCAGTACTTC	CASRLRSLAPPYEQYF
many	TRBJ2-2	TRBV5-1	.	TGCGCCAGCAGATACGACAGGCGGGACACCGGGGAGCTGTTTTTT	CASRYDRRDTGELFF
few	TRBJ1-3	TRBV20-1	.	TGCAGTGCTAGCGCCCCCTGGTTCGAGGCTGGAAACACCATATATTTT	CSASAPWFEAGNTIYF
.	TRBJ1-5	TRBV28	TRBD1	TGTGCCAGCAGTTACCGACCCACAGGGGGTACTAGGGATCAGCCCCAGCATTTT	CASSYRPTGGTRDQPQHF
few	TRBJ1-5	TRBV3-1	TRBD1	TGTGCCAGCTGTTCGTCCAGGGGGCGCGGGGCCCGCAATCAGCCCCAGCATTTT	CASCSSRGRGARNQPQHF
.	TRBJ2-7	TRBV7-2	TRBD2	TGTGCCAGCAGCTTACTAGCGGGATCGGGCGAGCAGTACTTC	CASSLLAGSGEQYF
.	TRBJ2-1	TRBV11-2	.	TGTGCCAGCAGCTCTCTGGTTAAATGGGGCTACAATGAGCAGTTCTTC	CASSSLVKWGYNEQFF
many	TRBJ1-2	TRBV24-1	.	TGTGCCACCAGTGATCACCGGATAGGCAGCGCTAACTATGGCTACACCTTC	CATSDHRIGSANYGYTF
many	TRBJ2-2	TRBV3-1	TRBD2	TGTGCCAGCAGCCCCCGGGCTAGCGGGGCGTCCGGGGAGCTGTTTTTT	CASSPRASGASGELFF
few	TRBJ2-5	TRBV3-1	TRBD2	TGTGCCAGCAGCCATCGGACTAGCGGGAAAGAGACCCAGTACTTC	CASSHRTSGKETQYF
.	TRBJ1-1	TRBV28	TRBD1	TGTGCCAGCAGCTATACGGACAGGGGGCCCACTGAAGCTTTCTTT	CASSYTDRGPTEAFF
few	TRBJ1-3	TRBV7-2	.	TGTGCCAGCAGCTTTGGGAGCCCCATATCCTCTGGAAACACCATATATTTT	CASSFGSPISSGNTIYF
many	TRBJ1-2	TRBV11-1	TRBD1	TGTGCCAGCAGCTTAGCTTCTCTCACAGGGGGAGAATCGGACGGGATTGCTAACTATGGCTACACCTTC	CASSLASLTGGESDGIANYGYTF
many	TRBJ2-1	TRBV5-1	.	TGCGCCAGCAGCCTGCAGAGGGTAACGATTCCAAATGAGCAGTTCTTC	CASSLQRVTIPNEQFF
many	TRBJ2-1	TRBV11-2	.	TGTGCCAGCAGCTTAGAACTCCATGAGCAGTTCTTC	CASSLELHEQFF
many	TRBJ2-7	TRBV7-3	.	TGTGCCAGCAGCTCCAACAGGGAGGGCGAGCAGTACTTC	CASSSNREGEQYF
many	TRBJ1-2	TRBV19	TRBD1	TGTGCCAGCAACCAAGACAGGGGGCGATTTGGCTACACCTTC	CASNQDRGRFGYTF
few	TRBJ2-3	TRBV3-1	TRBD1	TGTGCCAGCAGCAAGGGACAGGGGACGTTGTTTTATTCAACAGATACGCAGTATTTT	CASSKGQGTLFYSTDTQYF
many	TRBJ2-5	TRBV20-1	.	TGCAGTGCTACTCCTGGGAGGGAGACCCAGTACTTC	CSATPGRETQYF
many	TRBJ2-3	TRBV6-2/TRBV6-3	TRBD2	TGTGCCAGCAGTTACAAACTAGCGGGGTTAACAGATACGCAGTATTTT	CASSYKLAGLTDTQYF
many	TRBJ2-1	TRBV7-2	TRBD2	TGTGCCAGCAGCTTAGCGCCCGGACTAGCGGCGTACAATGAGCAGTTCTTC	CASSLAPGLAAYNEQFF
.	TRBJ2-1	TRBV7-9	TRBD2	TGTGCCAGCAGCTTAGGGGTCGGGAGGATAGCGAATGAGCAGTTCTTC	CASSLGVGRIANEQFF
many	TRBJ2-7	TRBV7-3	TRBD1	TGTGCCAGCAGCCCAGGGGGCCGCGGGTACGAGCAGTACTTC	CASSPGGRGYEQYF
few	TRBJ1-5	TRBV7-8	.	TGTGCCAGCAGCTCCGTTGTTAGCAATCAGCCCCAGCATTTT	CASSSVVSNQPQHF
many	TRBJ1-2	TRBV7-2	TRBD1	TGTGCCAGCAGCCAGGGGGGTCGCTATGGCTACACCTTC	CASSQGGRYGYTF
many	TRBJ1-1	TRBV5-1	.	TGCGCCAGCAGCTGGGACGGGCCGGTGGCTGAAGCTTTCTTT	CASSWDGPVAEAFF
many	TRBJ2-5	TRBV5-1	TRBD2	TGCGCCAGCAGCTCAGGACTAGCGGGAATGGAGACCCAGTACTTC	CASSSGLAGMETQYF
.	TRBJ2-7	TRBV7-8	TRBD2	TGTGCCAGCAGCCCTCAATTGCTAGCGGGGGTCAAGGAGCAGTACTTC	CASSPQLLAGVKEQYF
many	TRBJ2-7	TRBV7-2	.	TGTGCCAGCAGCCGGATCTCCTACGAGCAGTACTTC	CASSRISYEQYF
.	TRBJ1-4	TRBV7-2	.	TGTGCCAGCAGACCCTCGGGGGGGGCGAATGAAAAACTGTTTTTT	CASRPSGGANEKLFF
.	TRBJ2-1	TRBV9	TRBD2	TGTGCCAGCAGCTGGGCGGGAGTACCCTACAATGAGCAGTTCTTC	CASSWAGVPYNEQFF
few	TRBJ2-3	TRBV4-2	.	TGTGCCAGCAGCCAAGAGGCGGATATCACAGATACGCAGTATTTT	CASSQEADITDTQYF
few	TRBJ2-1	TRBV7-2	TRBD1	TGTGCCAGCAGCTTAGGGAATGGACAGGCTTCCTACAATGAGCAGTTCTTC	CASSLGNGQASYNEQFF
.	TRBJ1-2	TRBV12-3/TRBV12-4	.	TGTGCCAGCAGTTTAGAGGCGCACTTTGGCTACACCTTC	CASSLEAHFGYTF
.	TRBJ2-7	TRBV9	.	TGTGCCAGCAGCCGGGCAGGTGTCTCTAACGAGCAGTACTTC	CASSRAGVSNEQYF
few	TRBJ1-5	TRBV28	.	TGTGCCAGCATCAAATACAGAGATCAGCCCCAGCATTTT	CASIKYRDQPQHF